The 31 T cell receptor beta chains given below trace back to one sample, sequenced in a study of blood T cell repertoires in COVID-19. Clones were sequenced by immunoSEQ multiplex PCR, and TCRdb holds only the in-frame ones, with some missing. Among about 330,000 clones listed, roughly 87% were seen once. Input material: PBMCs or T cells enriched from blood (not recorded which). These receptors were taken from a woman in her thirties who had recovered from COVID-19.

V and J are TRBV7-9 and TRBJ1-2, with D maybe TRBD1 (5 bases). CDR3 length: 13 residues. V shed 1 base and J shed 8 bases, with 11 bases lying between them. Germline V CDR1 and CDR2: SEHNR, FQNEAQ (reference sequence). The CDR3 DNA reads as TGTGCCAGCAGCTTAGAACGGCGGGGCGGCTACACCTTC. This sequence encodes CASSLERRGGYTF.

This clone was detected once. The chain couples TRBV28 to TRBJ2-7; possible D gene TRBD2, 5 bases. Germline CDR1 is MDHEN and CDR2 is SYDVKM. The CDR3 has 14 residues. The V gene lost 3 bases and the J gene lost 1 base, with 10 bases spanning the gap. The CDR3 DNA follows: TGTGCCAGCAGTTTCTCGCCGGGGTCCTACGAGCAGTACTTC. It codes for CASSFSPGSYEQYF.

This chain links TRBV29-1 with TRBJ2-5; possibly TRBD1 for D (6 bases). The germline V gene encodes CDR1 SQVTM and CDR2 ANQGSEA. V lost 5 bases and J 2 bases, leaving 15 bases between the germline ends. The CDR3 spans 14 residues. The CDR3 DNA follows: TGCAGCGTTCGAGGGTTAGGGGGACAAGAGACCCAGTACTTC. Its translation: CSVRGLGGQETQYF.

V usage is TRBV7-7 and J usage is TRBJ2-2, with D unresolved. V lost 3 bases and J 0 bases, leaving 8 bases between the germline ends. The CDR3 has 15 residues. Germline-derived CDR1 and CDR2 are SSHAT and FNYEAQ (reference sequence). The CDR3 region has the DNA TGTGCCAGCAGCTTTTCCCGAGCGAACACCGGGGAGCTGTTTTTT. Residues: CASSFSRANTGELFF. The full variable domain, in which reference TRBV7-7 and TRBJ2-2 provide the parts outside the CDR3, is GAGVSQSPRYKVTKRGQDVTLRCDPISSHATLYWYQQALGQGPEFLTYFNYEAQPDKSGLPSDRFSAERPEGSISTLTIQRTEQRDSAMYRCASSFSRANTGELFFGEGSRLTVL.

The J gene is TRBJ1-3, the V gene TRBV6-4, with 9 bases lining up with TRBD1. V lost 2 bases, J lost 0 bases, and 20 bases stayed unmatched. Germline CDR1 MRHNA, CDR2 SNTAGT. The CDR3 is 22 amino acids. CDR3 loop: CASSDIPGQGNRKPRSGNTIYF. Here the CDR3 DNA reads TGTGCCAGCAGTGACATACCGGGACAGGGCAATCGAAAACCCCGCTCTGGAAACACCATATATTTT.

This chain connects TRBV27 to TRBJ2-3, with a tentative D call TRBD1 (6 bases). Germline V gives CDR1 MNHEY, CDR2 SMNVEV (reference sequence). The CDR3 runs to 14 residues. Trimming removed 1 base at V and 5 bases at J, with 10 bases between. CDR3 sequence reads: CASSLYTRGDTQYF. In DNA, the CDR3 is TGTGCCAGCAGTTTATATACCAGGGGAGATACGCAGTATTTT.

The gene calls are TRBV4-3 and TRBJ1-6; no clear D gene. This CDR3 region has 16 residues. Germline V CDR1 and CDR2: LGHNA, YSLEER. The germline V and J ends were trimmed by 0 bases and 5 bases, with 11 bases remaining between them. This CDR3 reads CASSQDYGSHNSPLHF. For the CDR3, the DNA is TGCGCCAGCAGCCAAGATTACGGGTCCCATAATTCACCCCTCCACTTT.

This chain joins TRBV6-2 or TRBV6-3 and TRBJ2-5; D is possibly TRBD1 (5 bases). Trimming left V 2 bases short and J 2 bases short, with 6 bases between. CDR3 size: 13 residues. Germline lookup yields CDR1 MNHEY and CDR2 SVGEGT. The CDR3 reads CASSYDSQETQYF. The CDR3 region has the DNA TGTGCCAGCAGTTACGACAGTCAAGAGACCCAGTACTTC.

This sequence joins TRBV7-2 and TRBJ1-5; TRBD1 agrees at 7 bases. There are 15 residues in the CDR3. V shed 5 bases and J 6 bases; nucleotides not matched to a gene: 10. In germline, CDR1 is SGHTA, CDR2 FQGNSA. CDR3 in amino acids: CASSIQGVGSQPQHF. For the CDR3, the DNA is TGTGCCAGCAGCATTCAGGGGGTGGGTAGTCAGCCCCAGCATTTT.

The chain couples TRBV5-4 to TRBJ2-3; 9 nucleotides line up with TRBD2. Germline values: CDR1 SGHNT, CDR2 YYREEE (reference sequence). V trimming: 0 bases; J trimming: 2 bases; junction bases outside the gene matches: 4. The CDR3 has 16 residues. CDR3: CASSLGLAGLTDTQYF. In DNA, the CDR3 is TGTGCCAGCAGCTTGGGGCTAGCGGGGCTCACAGATACGCAGTATTTT.

The chain couples TRBV28 to TRBJ1-2; perhaps TRBD1 as D (6 bases). CDR3 length: 14 residues. From germline, CDR1 is MDHEN and CDR2 SYDVKM. Trimming removed 3 bases from V and 8 bases from J, with 16 bases in between. The CDR3 bases are TGTGCCAGCAGTTTCCTGGACAGATTGGGCGGCTACACCTTC. Its translation is CASSFLDRLGGYTF.

The chain has TRBV18 and TRBJ2-5; a weak D match, TRBD2 (6 bases). Trimming stripped 3 bases from V and 7 bases from J, with 12 bases between. The CDR3 spans 13 residues. Germline CDR1 reads KGHSH; CDR2 reads LQKENI. The CDR3 spells CASSPGGPGTQYF. The CDR3 DNA reads as TGTGCCAGCTCACCGGGGGGACCCGGGACCCAGTACTTC.

The chain uses TRBV3-1 (or the pseudogene TRBV3-2) and TRBJ2-2, with 9 nucleotides matching TRBD2. From germline, CDR1 is LGHDT and CDR2 YNNKEL (reference sequence). The CDR3 length is 19 residues. Trimming removed 0 bases from V and 1 base from J; junction bases left unmatched: 9. The CDR3 coding sequence is TGTGCCAGCAGCCAAGATCGGGTGCGGGGGGGCCGGAACACCGGGGAGCTGTTTTTT. It codes for CASSQDRVRGGRNTGELFF.

The chain is built from TRBV7-9 and TRBJ2-3, with a possible D match to TRBD1 (6 bases). Deletions cut 1 base from V and 5 bases from J, with 13 bases between. The CDR3 contains 15 residues. Germline CDR1 is SEHNR and CDR2 is FQNEAQ (reference sequence). CDR3 amino acids: CASSLGQGQGDTQYF. CDR3 DNA sequence: TGTGCCAGCAGCTTAGGGCAGGGGCAGGGAGATACGCAGTATTTT.

The rearrangement uses TRBV20-1 and TRBJ1-2; 9 bases are shared with TRBD1. Germline CDR1 reads DFQATT; CDR2 reads SNEGSKA (reference sequence). The CDR3 is 11 residues long. CDR3 nucleotide sequence: TGCAGCACAGGGGGCGAATATGGCTACACCTTC. It translates to CSTGGEYGYTF.

This chain connects TRBV28 to TRBJ2-5; 7 nucleotides align to TRBD2. The trim removed 2 bases at V and 1 base at J, leaving 7 bases unmatched. Germline assignment: CDR1 MDHEN and CDR2 SYDVKM. This CDR3 comprises 16 residues. CDR3 sequence: CASSLMAGEPQETQYF. The DNA for the CDR3 is TGTGCCAGCAGTTTAATGGCGGGGGAGCCCCAAGAGACCCAGTACTTC.

This clone was detected once. This CDR3 reads CASSLVAAGLNSPLHF. The CDR3 coding sequence is TGCGCCAGCAGCTTGGTGGCTGCAGGGCTGAATTCACCCCTCCACTTT. J is TRBJ1-6 and V is TRBV5-1; D may be TRBD1 (5 bases). The germline gives CDR1 SGHRS, CDR2 YFSETQ. This CDR3 is built from 16 residues. V lost 0 bases and J 7 bases, leaving 14 bases between the germline ends.

The gene calls are TRBV5-8 and TRBJ1-2; TRBD1 aligns across 8 bases. This CDR3 has 15 amino acids. Germline V gene data show CDR1 as SGHTS and CDR2 as YDEGEE. Losses at the gene ends were 4 bases for V and 4 bases for J; bases not matched to a gene: 9. The CDR3 DNA follows: TGTGCCAGCAGCGCCGGACAGGGACATAGCTATGGCTACACCTTC. It specifies CASSAGQGHSYGYTF.

V usage is TRBV5-1 and J usage is TRBJ2-1; 12 nucleotides line up with TRBD2. V shed 4 bases, J shed 5 bases, and the junction held 7 bases outside the gene matches. The CDR3 totals 16 residues. Germline lookup yields CDR1 SGHRS and CDR2 YFSETQ. DNA of the CDR3: TGCGCCAGCAGCAGAAGACTAGCGGGGGAGAACAATGAGCAGTTCTTC. It is translated as CASSRRLAGENNEQFF.

The rearrangement links TRBV19 to TRBJ2-1; 7 bases match TRBD1. CDR1 LNHDA and CDR2 SQIVND come from the germline V gene (reference sequence). Trimming cost V 4 bases and J 2 bases; bases outside gene matches: 8. This CDR3 has 16 amino acids. CDR3 sequence reads: CASSSPPGQTYNEQFF. As DNA, the CDR3 is TGTGCCAGTAGTAGTCCCCCGGGACAGACCTACAATGAGCAGTTCTTC.

The V and J genes are TRBV7-2 and TRBJ2-7; TRBD1 agrees at 7 bases. Germline values: CDR1 SGHTA, CDR2 FQGNSA. CDR3 length equals 15 residues. With 7 bases clipped from V and 3 bases from J, the junction kept 12 bases outside the gene matches. CDR3 in DNA: TGTGCCAGCAAGGTGACAGGGCGAAACTTCTACGAGCAGTACTTC. It encodes CASKVTGRNFYEQYF.

V is TRBV6-5 and J is TRBJ1-1; tentative D call: TRBD1 (5 bases). The CDR3 runs 16 residues. The V gene's germline CDR1 is MNHEY and CDR2 SVGAGI. Trimming stripped 2 bases from V and 0 bases from J, with 13 bases between. The CDR3 here is CASSYGAGMMNTEAFF. CDR3 in DNA: TGTGCCAGCAGTTACGGAGCAGGGATGATGAACACTGAAGCTTTCTTT.

As concerns this clone: The same CDR3 can be traced to other DNA sequences in this sample. The rearrangement joins TRBV7-9 to TRBJ1-4; tentative D call: TRBD1 (6 bases). Germline loops: CDR1 SEHNR, CDR2 FQNEAQ (reference sequence). Trimming removed 5 bases from V and 3 bases from J, with 19 bases in between. The CDR3 is made up of 17 amino acids. In nucleotides, the CDR3 is TGTGCCAGCAGCCTACGGGGGGGGCCGTCGGCTAATGAAAAACTGTTTTTT. This sequence encodes CASSLRGGPSANEKLFF.

V usage is TRBV7-9 and J usage is TRBJ1-1; D is perhaps TRBD1 (6 bases). CDR1 is SEHNR, CDR2 FQNEAQ, per germline (reference sequence). Trimming pared 5 bases from V and 0 bases from J, leaving 16 bases between. CDR3 length: 16 residues. CDR3 DNA sequence: TGTGCCAGCAGCGTACCATTAACAGGGATGAACACTGAAGCTTTCTTT. As protein: CASSVPLTGMNTEAFF.

The V and J genes are TRBV19 and TRBJ1-1; 7 bases are shared with TRBD1. The CDR3 runs 16 residues. Germline CDR1 reads LNHDA; CDR2 reads SQIVND (reference sequence). V was pared by 6 bases and J by 1 base, with 11 bases of the junction left unmatched. CDR3 residues: CASRVRTGAGNTEAFF. CDR3 nucleotides: TGTGCCAGTAGGGTCCGGACAGGAGCCGGGAACACTGAAGCTTTCTTT.

The chain couples TRBV7-9 to TRBJ1-2, with TRBD1 matching over 9 bases. Germline trimming cut 0 bases from V and 5 bases from J; bases unmatched to any gene: 7. This CDR3 region has 16 residues. Germline CDR1 reads SEHNR; CDR2 reads FQNEAQ (reference sequence). The CDR3 protein is CASSLALTGGDYGYTF. The CDR3 nucleotides are TGTGCCAGCAGCTTAGCTCTAACAGGGGGCGATTATGGCTACACCTTC.

The rearrangement links TRBV12-3 or TRBV12-4 to TRBJ2-1; D remains ambiguous. V was trimmed by 9 bases and J by 1 base, leaving 10 bases between them. The CDR3 runs to 13 residues. Here the CDR3 DNA reads TGTGCCAGTCAGGTGCTATCCTACAATGAGCAGTTCTTC. Amino acid sequence: CASQVLSYNEQFF.

The rearrangement uses TRBV19 and TRBJ1-5; no reliable D call. Trimming removed 4 bases at V and 1 base at J, with 11 bases between. Germline V gene sequence: CDR1 LNHDA, CDR2 SQIVND (reference sequence). This CDR3 is built from 15 residues. The CDR3 region is CASSKTPGSNQPQHF. The CDR3 bases are TGTGCCAGTAGTAAGACCCCGGGGAGCAATCAGCCCCAGCATTTT.

The V gene is TRBV5-4, the J gene TRBJ1-2; D unclear. CDR3 length: 16 residues. Trimming stripped 4 bases from V and 3 bases from J, with 19 bases between. Germline V gene lookup returns CDR1 SGHNT and CDR2 YYREEE (reference sequence). CDR3 in DNA: TGTGCCAGCAGCAAGCTTGGCGGCACACGGCACTATGGCTACACCTTC. This translates into CASSKLGGTRHYGYTF.

The rearrangement uses TRBV5-1 and TRBJ2-5, with 8 bases lining up with TRBD2. From germline, CDR1 is SGHRS and CDR2 YFSETQ. The CDR3 consists of 15 residues. The V and J ends lost 4 bases and 2 bases, in that order; junction bases with no gene match: 7. The chain's CDR3 is CASSGTLAVQETQYF. CDR3 nucleotides: TGCGCCAGCAGCGGAACACTAGCGGTACAAGAGACCCAGTACTTC.

This clone was found once. The J gene is TRBJ1-6, the V gene TRBV4-1, with TRBD1 matching over 8 bases. Trimming cost V 3 bases and J 8 bases; bases outside gene matches: 6. Germline assignment: CDR1 MGHRA and CDR2 YSYEKL. CDR3 length equals 15 residues. The CDR3 loop is CASSHLGQGYSPLHF. CDR3 sequence (DNA): TGCGCCAGCAGCCACCTCGGACAGGGTTATTCACCCCTCCACTTT.